This T cell receptor beta chain was sequenced during a study of blood T cell repertoires in COVID-19. This table comes from immunoSEQ multiplex PCR, and its TCRdb copy is limited to in-frame clones, with some not included. Of 210,000 or so clones listed, about nine tenths are singletons. With 0 bases removed from V and 7 bases from J, the gap between germline ends came to 10 bases. Germline values: CDR1 PRHDT, CDR2 FYEKMQ (reference sequence). The CDR3 sequence is 15 residues long. This TCR was sampled from a woman aged 55-69 years with acute or convalescent COVID-19. Sequencing was done on a sample of peripheral blood. The chain couples TRBV13 to TRBJ1-6, with a possible D match to TRBD1 (5 bases). The CDR3, as DNA: TGTGCCAGCAGCTTAGGTGGAGGGGTGAATTCACCCCTCCACTTT. This encodes CASSLGGGVNSPLHF.